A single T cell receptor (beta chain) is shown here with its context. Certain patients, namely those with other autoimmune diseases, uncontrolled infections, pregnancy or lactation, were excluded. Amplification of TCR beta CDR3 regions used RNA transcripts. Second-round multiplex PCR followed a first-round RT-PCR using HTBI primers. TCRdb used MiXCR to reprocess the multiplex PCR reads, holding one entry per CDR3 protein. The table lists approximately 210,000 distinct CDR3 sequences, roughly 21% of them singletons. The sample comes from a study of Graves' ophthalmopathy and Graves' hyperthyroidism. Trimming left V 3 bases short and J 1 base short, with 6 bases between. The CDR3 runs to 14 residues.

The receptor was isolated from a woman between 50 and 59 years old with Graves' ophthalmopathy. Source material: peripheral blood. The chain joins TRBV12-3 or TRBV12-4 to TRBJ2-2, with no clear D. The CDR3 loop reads CASSFIGNTGELFF. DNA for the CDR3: TGTGCCAGCAGTTTCATCGGGAACACCGGGGAGCTGTTTTTT.